The clone carrying this TCR beta chain was counted only a few times. Its antigen is unknown. The source of the sample is a study of T cell repertoires in cytomegalovirus infection. For the study at large: Through public TCR beta signatures, both CMV infection and matching HLA type were indicated.

Overall study results and limits: CMV-specific TCR beta clonotypes restricted by HLA-C were the ones dominating the ex vivo response.

TCRdb re-called the reads through MiXCR, storing one row per CDR3 protein. The data show 150,000 to 200,000 distinct CDR3 sequences, roughly 30% seen once. V dropped 4 bases and J dropped 0 bases, with 4 bases sitting between them. The V gene's germline CDR1 is SQVTM and CDR2 ANQGSEA. This CDR3 contains 11 residues. This sequence originates from a human donor in good health (CMV status not recorded). Some clones in this sample may be carry-over from other donors' samples. The sample was PBMCs. This chain joins TRBV29-1 and TRBJ2-7; D gene unclear. CDR3 in amino acids: CSVGASYEQYF. The CDR3 nucleotides read TGCAGCGTTGGGGCCTCCTACGAGCAGTACTTC.